This entry concerns a single T cell receptor (beta chain). Antigen specificity is unknown. Germline loops: CDR1 LNHDA, CDR2 SQIVND (reference sequence). J was trimmed by 2 bases and V by 3 bases; bases with no gene match: 4. The CDR3 totals 15 residues. A history of autoimmune disease or systemic immunosuppression excluded patients. This entry comes from a study of OX40 agonist ivuxolimab in advanced cancers. Study-level information: Earlier treatment with anti-PD-1, anti-PD-L1 or anti-CTLA-4 was permitted, and 30% to 40% had received some. Study findings and constraints: Mean expanded clone counts were higher in CD8+ than CD4+ T cells.

The repertoire was sequenced with immunoSEQ multiplex PCR; TCRdb's copy has only in-frame clones and lacks some. The table has 65,000 to 80,000 clones, approximately 91% seen once. This chain joins TRBV19 and TRBJ2-7, with 10 positions matching TRBD2. The TCR was taken from an adult with an advanced solid tumor such as melanoma, head and neck, liver or kidney cancer. The material sequenced was CD4+ or CD8+ T cells sorted from blood, taken in a trial of the OX40 agonist ivuxolimab. CDR3 DNA: TGTGCCAGTAGTATTTACCTAGCGGGAGCCTACGAGCAGTACTTC. Translating it yields CASSIYLAGAYEQYF.